The 25 T cell receptor beta chains in this list originate from one sample, sequenced in a study of tumor and adjacent non-tumor tissue in lung cancer. This sample's RNA came from whole unsorted tissue. This non-tumor lung sample came from over 3 cm beyond the tumor edge. Three rounds of nested PCR, following a modified ARM-PCR protocol, produced the TCRbeta library. Using its own MiXCR run on the multiplex PCR reads, TCRdb lists one record per CDR3 protein. The sample has fewer than 90,000 distinct CDR3 sequences, around three quarters seen once. The sample comprised distant non-tumor lung tissue. These receptors all come from a woman aged 50 to 65 with non-small cell lung cancer.

As concerns this clonotype: Its ends do not fully match the called genes, so a read error is possible. V is TRBV6-1 and J is TRBJ2-5, with D unresolved. The end of the DNA fits TRBJ2-1 better, so the J call may be wrong. CDR1 and CDR2 (germline): MNHNS, SASEGT. CDR3 size: 14 residues. The CDR3 coding sequence is TGTGTCAGCAGTGAAGACGGGTATGGAGAGACCCAGTTCTTC. It codes for CVSSEDGYGETQFF.

In the case of this clonotype: This may stem from a read error, because a much larger clone lies one nucleotide away. The gene calls are TRBV5-4 and TRBJ2-1; no firm D call. The CDR3 is made up of 12 amino acids. Germline loops: CDR1 SGHNT, CDR2 YYREEE (reference sequence). Trimming removed 0 bases at V and 7 bases at J, with 5 bases between. DNA for the CDR3: TGTGCCAGCAGCTTGGTTTGGAATGAGCAGTTCTTC. Residues: CASSLVWNEQFF.

This sequence joins TRBV29-1 and TRBJ2-2, with TRBD2 matching 7 bases. Per germline, CDR1 SQVTM and CDR2 ANQGSEA. The CDR3 runs to 13 residues. The CDR3 bases are TGCAGTTCGAGGACTAGTGGCACCGGGAAGTTGTTTTTT. Translation: CSSRTSGTGKLFF.

A note on this clonotype: At one boundary the junction diverges from the germline segment, which might be a read error. The chain couples TRBV11-1 to TRBJ1-2; perhaps TRBD1 as D (5 bases). In germline, CDR1 is SGHAT, CDR2 FQDESV (reference sequence). This CDR3 has 14 amino acids. The CDR3 DNA sequence: TGCGCCAGCAGCCTGACGACAGACAACTATGGCTACACCTTC. It codes for CASSLTTDNYGYTF.

This clonotype was seen ten or more times. The CDR3 coding sequence is TGTGCCAGCAGTGAAGGACAATGGATGGTTCATTACTTGAACACCGGGGAGCTGTTTTTT. It yields the protein CASSEGQWMVHYLNTGELFF. This sequence joins TRBV6-1 and TRBJ2-2; D gene ambiguous. CDR1 and CDR2 from the germline V gene are MNHNS and SASEGT. V lost 1 base to trimming and J lost 1 base, with 22 bases between them. The CDR3 totals 20 residues.

The chain links TRBV20-1 to TRBJ2-3; 8 nucleotides match TRBD2. Germline trimming cut 5 bases from V and 1 base from J; bases unmatched to any gene: 8. Germline CDR1 is DFQATT and CDR2 is SNEGSKA (reference sequence). The CDR3 extends over 15 amino acids. The CDR3 reads CSAYVSGGGTDTQYF. CDR3 DNA sequence: TGCAGTGCTTACGTATCGGGAGGGGGCACAGATACGCAGTATTTT.

Remarks on this clonotype: Germline and junction disagree at one end, which may indicate a read error. V and J are TRBV6-2 or TRBV6-3 and TRBJ2-1; D remains ambiguous. CDR1 and CDR2 from the germline V gene are MNHEY and SVGEGT. The CDR3 is made up of 13 amino acids. The CDR3, as DNA: TGTGCCCGCATTTTAGCCCCTTACAATGAGCAGTTTTTC. This encodes CARILAPYNEQFF.

About this clonotype: No conserved phenylalanine or tryptophan is present at the end of the CDR3, so a read error is the likely explanation. The DNA for the CDR3 is TGTTCCAGCAGCCCAGGACAGGGCGTAGAGACCCAGTACTCC. Its translation: CSSSPGQGVETQYS. The gene calls are TRBV11-1 and TRBJ2-5; 8 bases are a match to TRBD1. This CDR3 has 14 residues. CDR1 and CDR2 (germline): SGHAT, FQDESV (reference sequence).

This clonotype was observed many times. V usage is TRBV28 and J usage is TRBJ1-2, with D unclear. Trimming shortened V by 7 bases and J by 4 bases, and 19 bases separated the two germline ends. CDR1 MDHEN and CDR2 SYDVKM come from the germline V gene. This CDR3 is 15 amino acids long. CDR3 sequence (DNA): TGTGCCAGCACTTTGGAGGAGGCCTCCCCCTATGGCTACACCTTC. It translates to CASTLEEASPYGYTF.

This clonotype has a handful of counts. Since a much larger clone is just one base distant, this may be a read error. This chain joins TRBV7-9 and TRBJ1-1; D perhaps matches TRBD1 (6 bases). The CDR3 consists of 16 residues. CDR1 is SEHNR, CDR2 FQNEAQ, per germline (reference sequence). The chain's CDR3 is CASKRSGGGGGTEASF. The CDR3 coding sequence is TGTGCCAGCAAGAGGAGTGGAGGGGGGGGAGGAACTGAAGCTTCCTTT.

On this clonotype itself: A much larger clonotype is one base distant, so this may be a read error. The gene calls are TRBV28 and TRBJ2-1; D is undetermined. Between the trimmed V and J ends, which lost 7 bases and 7 bases, there was a span of 8 bases. The CDR3 extends over 11 amino acids. The V gene's germline CDR1 is MDHEN and CDR2 SYDVKM. The CDR3 region is CASKNGNEQFF. In DNA, the CDR3 is TGTGCCAGCAAGAATGGGAATGAGCAGTTCTTC.

The rearrangement links TRBV5-1 to TRBJ2-5, with 7 nucleotides matching TRBD1. Per the germline V gene, CDR1 is SGHRS and CDR2 is YFSETQ. Unmatched junction bases numbered 6, after V lost 1 base and J lost 3 bases. The CDR3 covers 15 residues. CDR3 nucleotide sequence: TGCGCCAGCAGCTTGAAGGGACAGCCTAAAGAGACCCAGTACTTC. Its protein is CASSLKGQPKETQYF.

With regard to this clonotype: One end of the junction is discordant with germline, which a read error may explain. The rearrangement links TRBV4-1 to TRBJ2-1; no clear D. CDR1 and CDR2 (germline): MGHRA, YSYEKL. This CDR3 is 15 amino acids long. The CDR3 sequence is CASSQDQINFNEQFF. CDR3 coding DNA: TGTGCCAGCAGCCAAGATCAGATTAACTTCAATGAGCAGTTCTTC.

The chain recombines TRBV5-6 with TRBJ2-3, with D possibly being TRBD2 (6 bases). The CDR3 loop spans 15 amino acids. Germline assignment: CDR1 SGHDT and CDR2 YYEEEE. Trimming removed 0 bases from V and 6 bases from J, with 14 bases in between. The CDR3 nucleotides are TGTGCCAGCAGCTTGGCGGGAGATGTGGTGGATACGCAGTATTTT. It specifies CASSLAGDVVDTQYF.

Concerning this clonotype: A read error may produce the germline difference seen at one junction end. The chain has TRBV14 and TRBJ2-1; possibly TRBD1 for D (5 bases). The CDR3 totals 14 residues. Germline CDR1 SGHDN, CDR2 FVKESK. CDR3 sequence: CVSSLNTGHNEQFF. DNA for the CDR3: TGTGTCAGCAGCCTTAATACAGGCCACAATGAGCAGTTCTTC.

As regards this clonotype: The conserved final phenylalanine or tryptophan is absent from the CDR3, which likely points to a read error. This sequence joins TRBV28 and TRBJ2-7; perhaps D is TRBD1 or TRBD2 (5 bases each). Germline CDR1 and CDR2: MDHEN and SYDVKM. The CDR3 covers 14 residues. Trimming took off 7 bases at V and 0 bases at J, with 13 bases between the two ends. The CDR3 loop is CASKGTGSSYEQYL. In nucleotides, the CDR3 is TGTGCCAGCAAAGGGACGGGAAGCTCCTACGAGCAGTACTTA.

The sample holds one count of this clonotype. The germline gene is not matched at one end of the junction; a read error may be the cause. The chain uses TRBV11-2 and TRBJ2-1; 11 bases agree with TRBD2. CDR1 is SGHAT, CDR2 FQNNGV, per germline. The CDR3 has 15 residues. Here the CDR3 reads CASNLEVSGRAEQFF. The CDR3 DNA reads TGTGCCAGCAACTTAGAAGTTAGCGGGAGGGCCGAGCAGTTCTTC.

About this clonotype: This may be a read error, as it is one base from a much larger clone. The rearrangement joins TRBV24-1 to TRBJ1-2, with D perhaps TRBD1 (5 bases). CDR3 length: 13 residues. V was cut by 9 bases and J by 4 bases, with 14 bases left in between. From germline, CDR1 is KGHDR and CDR2 SFDVKD. DNA for the CDR3: TGTGCCACCTGTGGGACTGCAGGCTATGGCTACACCTTC. Translation: CATCGTAGYGYTF.

V and J are TRBV7-3 and TRBJ1-1; D uncertain. V was cut by 5 bases and J by 0 bases, with 7 bases left in between. This CDR3 spans 13 amino acids. Germline assignment: CDR1 SGHTA and CDR2 FQGTGA. CDR3 coding DNA: TGTGCCAGCAGCCGGACGATGAACACTGAAGCTTTCTTT. Amino acids: CASSRTMNTEAFF. Based on the CDR3 plus reference TRBV7-3 and TRBJ1-1, the full variable domain is GAGVSQTPSNKVTEKGKYVELRCDPISGHTALYWYRQSLGQGPEFLIYFQGTGAADDSGLPNDRFFAVRPEGSVSTLKIQRTERGDSAVYLCASSRTMNTEAFFGQGTRLTVV.

This chain connects TRBV6-2 or TRBV6-3 to TRBJ2-3; D is possibly TRBD1 (6 bases). Germline V lookup: CDR1 MNHEY, CDR2 SVGEGT. This CDR3 is built from 16 residues. The V end was cut by 6 bases, the J end by 2 bases, with 18 bases between. This CDR3 reads CASRWGPNGNTDTQYF. The CDR3, as DNA: TGTGCCAGCAGATGGGGGCCTAACGGAAACACAGATACGCAGTATTTT.

Judged by abundance, this clonotype is medium-sized. This rearrangement joins TRBV11-2 to TRBJ1-3; no clear D. Germline assignment: CDR1 SGHAT and CDR2 FQNNGV. V lost 4 bases, J lost 3 bases, and 4 bases lay in between. There are 12 residues in the CDR3. The CDR3 nucleotides are TGTGCCAGCAGCTCAATTGGAAACACCATATATTTT. Protein: CASSSIGNTIYF.

Details on this clonotype: With a much larger clone just one base away, this may be a read error. The chain links TRBV14 to TRBJ2-2, with D perhaps TRBD2 (6 bases). V lost 5 bases and J 5 bases, leaving 9 bases between the germline ends. CDR3 size: 13 residues. Germline V lookup: CDR1 SGHDN, CDR2 FVKESK. CDR3 in DNA: TGTGCCAGCAGCTCGACTAGGACCGGGGAGCTGTTTTTT. Translation: CASSSTRTGELFF.

On this clonotype itself: The missing conserved phenylalanine or tryptophan at the end of this CDR3 makes a read error likely. CDR3: CSIISGRAIHEQYL. CDR3 nucleotides: TGCAGCATCATCAGCGGGAGGGCAATCCACGAACAGTACTTA. This chain joins TRBV29-1 and TRBJ2-7, with 10 bases fitting TRBD2. The CDR3 sequence is 14 residues long. Germline V CDR1 and CDR2: SQVTM, ANQGSEA.

As concerns this clonotype: A much larger clone differs from this one at a single base, so this may be a read error. This chain joins TRBV25-1 and TRBJ1-1, with 8 positions matching TRBD1. The germline V gene has CDR1 MGHDK and CDR2 SYGVNS. There are 16 residues in the CDR3. CDR3 sequence reads: CAISKLPTGAGTEAFF. The CDR3 DNA reads as TGTGCCATCAGTAAATTGCCGACAGGGGCAGGAACTGAAGCTTTCTTT.

Points on this clonotype: Since the CDR3 does not end with the conserved phenylalanine or tryptophan, this likely comes from a read error. In DNA, the CDR3 is TGTGCCAGCAGCTTAGAGTTGTTCAATTCACCACTCCACATT. It specifies CASSLELFNSPLHI. J is TRBJ1-6 and V is TRBV11-2; D is unclear. The germline V gene has CDR1 SGHAT and CDR2 FQNNGV. This CDR3 comprises 14 residues.